Reported below is one T cell receptor beta chain. The sample's time point: newly diagnosed GD, antithyroid drugs for less than 3 months. There was RNA extracted from PBMCs, and the TCR library was made from it. By American Thyroid Association guidelines, Graves' disease was diagnosed in the cohort. Roughly 10-milliliter peripheral blood samples went into EDTA tubes. This record comes from a study of regulatory T cells in long-lasting Graves disease. Researchers made TCR beta libraries by using iRepertoire HTBI primers and running Arm-PCR on CDR3 regions. TCRdb fed the multiplex PCR reads into MiXCR, producing one record per CDR3 protein. The data hold about 610,000 distinct CDR3 sequences, with 15% to 20% observed a single time. V was pared by 4 bases and J by 3 bases, with 12 bases between. CDR1 and CDR2 (germline): MNHEY, SVGEGT. This CDR3 comprises 14 residues. These same records also appear under a second study, on T cells in Graves' hyperthyroidism and ophthalmopathy. From that study: Exclusion of patients followed from uncontrolled infection, other autoimmune disease, pregnancy or lactation. The HTBI primer set served for first-round RT-PCR of the TCR CDR3.

This sequence was found in a man younger than 35 with Graves disease. This sequence joins TRBV6-2 or TRBV6-3 and TRBJ1-1; weak D call: TRBD1 (5 bases). The sample in question was peripheral blood mononuclear cells (PBMCs), obtained at new diagnosis, from a patient treated with antithyroid drugs. The CDR3 nucleotides read TGTGCCAGCAGTTCCCCCAGGGTGGACACTGAAGCTTTCTTT. Amino acid sequence: CASSSPRVDTEAFF.